Listed below are T cell receptor beta chains from one sample, sequenced in a study of cytomegalovirus exposure and HLA in healthy donors. Libraries were prepared by immunoSEQ multiplex PCR; TCRdb keeps only in-frame clonotypes and omits some of them. The table records 120,000 or so clones, less than 85% of them present only once. The material sequenced was PBMCs. These receptor sequences come from a female donor in good health and CMV-seronegative. Both conserved end residues are part of each CDR3. D genes are given only for firm matches. Expanded clones are given a class, and other clones once, few, many or no size at all.

D gene	clone size	J gene	V gene	CDR3 DNA	CDR3 protein
TRBD1	NA	TRBJ2-7	TRBV27	TGTGCCAACAGACAGGGTACTATGTGCGAGCAGTACTTC	CANRQGTMCEQYF
TRBD2	NA	TRBJ2-7	TRBV14	TGTGCCAGCAGCCAAGTACGGGGGGACGAGCAGTACTTC	CASSQVRGDEQYF
NA	NA	TRBJ2-3	TRBV5-6	TGTGCCAGCAGCTTCCGACTTACCACAGATACGCAGTATTTT	CASSFRLTTDTQYF
NA	NA	TRBJ1-2	TRBV27	TGTGCCAGCAGTTTAAATATGGGGGCGCAGGGCTACACCTTC	CASSLNMGAQGYTF
NA	NA	TRBJ1-3	TRBV20-1	TGCAGTGCTAGAGCGGGAAACACCATATATTTT	CSARAGNTIYF
NA	NA	TRBJ1-1	TRBV30	TGTGCCTGGAGTGGTTTAGTTGAGTGGACCGCGGACATGAACACTGAAGCTTTCTTT	CAWSGLVEWTADMNTEAFF
NA	NA	TRBJ1-1	TRBV6-5	TGTGCCAGCAGTTACGGCTCTCTCCGCCAACCTGAAGCTTTCTTT	CASSYGSLRQPEAFF
NA	NA	TRBJ1-2	TRBV5-6	TGTGCCAGCAGCGCACGGGGCAGGAGCATGGAGGGGGGGGGTTATGGCTACACCTTC	CASSARGRSMEGGGYGYTF
NA	NA	TRBJ2-5	TRBV10-3	TGTGCCATCAGTGATTCGGTACAAGAGACCCAGTACTTC	CAISDSVQETQYF
NA	NA	TRBJ1-2	TRBV18	TGTGCCAGCTCACCACTAGACCGGACAGACCTTAACTATGGCTACACCTTC	CASSPLDRTDLNYGYTF
NA	few	TRBJ2-2	TRBV25-1	TGTGCCAGCAGTGAACGTCGGGGAGCCACCGGGGAGCTGTTTTTT	CASSERRGATGELFF
NA	NA	TRBJ1-1	TRBV5-1	TGCGCCAGCAGCGGGGGGATGGGGTCGAACACTGAAGCTTTCTTT	CASSGGMGSNTEAFF
TRBD1	NA	TRBJ2-2	TRBV7-9	TGTGCCAGCAGCCCGGGACAGATAAACACCGGGGAGCTGTTTTTT	CASSPGQINTGELFF
TRBD1	NA	TRBJ1-1	TRBV5-1	TGCGCCAGCAGCTTCGGGACAGAGAACACTGAAGCTTTCTTT	CASSFGTENTEAFF
TRBD2	NA	TRBJ2-1	TRBV19	TGTGCCAGTAGTCAGCGGGGGAGCGATGAGCAGTTCTTC	CASSQRGSDEQFF
NA	NA	TRBJ2-7	TRBV10-3	TGTGCCACCGCTCGACAGAGCTCCTACGAGCAGTACTTC	CATARQSSYEQYF
NA	NA	TRBJ1-6	TRBV30	TGTGCCTGGAGTGCCGGCTCCTATAATTCACCCCTCCACTTT	CAWSAGSYNSPLHF
NA	few	TRBJ2-1	TRBV23-1	TGCGCCAGCAGTCAATCTCAAAAACCCAGCGATGAGCAGTTCTTC	CASSQSQKPSDEQFF
NA	NA	TRBJ2-7	TRBV14	TGTGCCAGCAGCCGCCGGGGGTCGGACGAGCAGTACTTC	CASSRRGSDEQYF
NA	NA	TRBJ1-1	TRBV9	TGTGCCAGCAGCGTAGAGTGGACTACTGAAGCTTTCTTT	CASSVEWTTEAFF
TRBD1	NA	TRBJ1-2	TRBV9	TGTGCCAGCAGCCCATGGACAGGGGGTAACTATGGCTACACCTTC	CASSPWTGGNYGYTF
NA	NA	TRBJ2-7	TRBV5-1	TGCGCCAGCAGCGGCGGGTGGAACGAGCAGTACTTC	CASSGGWNEQYF
TRBD1	NA	TRBJ1-1	TRBV15	TGTGCCACCAGCAGAGGGATACGACAGGGGAACACTGAAGCTTTCTTT	CATSRGIRQGNTEAFF
TRBD2	NA	TRBJ2-3	TRBV7-2	TGTGCCAGCAGCCCAGCGATCAGCGGGGGGTTAGATACGCAGTATTTT	CASSPAISGGLDTQYF
TRBD2	NA	TRBJ2-7	TRBV30	TGTGCCTGGAGCCGACTAGCGGGGCCCTACGAGCAGTACTTC	CAWSRLAGPYEQYF
NA	once	TRBJ1-2	TRBV5-4	TGTGCCAGCAGCTTGAGGGCAGGACAGAACTATGGCTACACCTTC	CASSLRAGQNYGYTF
TRBD1	once	TRBJ1-6	TRBV30	TGTGCCTGCGACAGGGGGAATTCACCCCTCCACTTT	CACDRGNSPLHF
NA	NA	TRBJ1-5	TRBV7-6	TGTGCCAGCAGCTTAGGGGAGGGGTTTCAGCCCCAGCATTTT	CASSLGEGFQPQHF
TRBD1	NA	TRBJ1-2	TRBV2	TGTGCCAGCAGCCAAGACAGGGGCTATGGCTACACCTTC	CASSQDRGYGYTF
TRBD1	NA	TRBJ2-5	TRBV5-1	TGCGCCAGCAGAAAGACAGGGTTCGAGACCCAGTACTTC	CASRKTGFETQYF
NA	NA	TRBJ2-3	TRBV27	TGTGCCAGCAGTTTAAACAGCGGGGATACGCAGTATTTT	CASSLNSGDTQYF
TRBD1	NA	TRBJ1-1	TRBV19	TGTGCCAGTAGCACCGCAGGGGGCGTAGCTGAAGCTTTCTTT	CASSTAGGVAEAFF
TRBD1	few	TRBJ2-7	TRBV4-1	TGTGCCAGCAGCCAAACAACAGGGGGCTCCTACGAGCAGTACTTC	CASSQTTGGSYEQYF
TRBD2	NA	TRBJ2-5	TRBV7-7	TGTGCTAGCAGCTTAGGGACTAGCGGGCAAGAGACCCAGTACTTC	CASSLGTSGQETQYF
NA	NA	TRBJ2-1	TRBV20-1	TGCAGTGCTTACTACAATGAGCAGTTCTTC	CSAYYNEQFF
TRBD2	NA	TRBJ2-4	TRBV5-4	TGTGCCAGCAGCTTGGGGCTAGCGGGAGGGCAGGAAAACATTCAGTACTTC	CASSLGLAGGQENIQYF